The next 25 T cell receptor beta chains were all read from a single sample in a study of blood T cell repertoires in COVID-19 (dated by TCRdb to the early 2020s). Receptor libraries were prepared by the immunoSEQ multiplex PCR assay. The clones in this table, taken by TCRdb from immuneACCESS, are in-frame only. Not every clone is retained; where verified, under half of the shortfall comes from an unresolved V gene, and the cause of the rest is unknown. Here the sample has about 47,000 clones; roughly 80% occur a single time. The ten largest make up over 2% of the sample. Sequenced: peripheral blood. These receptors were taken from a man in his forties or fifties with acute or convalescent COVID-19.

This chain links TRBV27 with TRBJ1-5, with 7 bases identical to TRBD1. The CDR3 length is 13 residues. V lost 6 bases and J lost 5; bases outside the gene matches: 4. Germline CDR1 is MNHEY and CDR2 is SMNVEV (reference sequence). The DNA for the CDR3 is TGTGCCAGCAGCCTAGGGGGCGATCAGCCCCAGCATTTT. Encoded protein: CASSLGGDQPQHF.

The CDR3 protein is CASSGQGGSTDTQYF. The DNA for the CDR3 is TGTGCCAGCAGCGGACAGGGGGGGAGCACAGATACGCAGTATTTT. The V and J genes are TRBV7-9 and TRBJ2-3, with 10 bases that match TRBD1. V trimming: 5 bases; J trimming: 0 bases; junction bases outside the gene matches: 2. CDR3 length equals 15 residues. Looked up from germline, CDR1 is SEHNR and CDR2 is FQNEAQ (reference sequence).

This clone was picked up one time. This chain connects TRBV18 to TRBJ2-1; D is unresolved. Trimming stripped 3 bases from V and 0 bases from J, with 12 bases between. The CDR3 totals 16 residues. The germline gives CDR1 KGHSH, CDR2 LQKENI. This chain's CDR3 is CASSPETGSSYNEQFF. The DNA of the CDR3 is TGTGCCAGCTCACCGGAGACGGGTAGCTCCTACAATGAGCAGTTCTTC. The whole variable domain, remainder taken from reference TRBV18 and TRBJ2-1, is NAGVMQNPRHLVRRRGQEARLRCSPMKGHSHVYWYRQLPEEGLKFMVYLQKENIIDESGMPKERFSAEFPKEGPSILRIQQVVRGDSAAYFCASSPETGSSYNEQFFGPGTRLTVL.

The DNA of the CDR3 is TGTGCCAGTAGTTCCGGGAGGTTCTACGAGCAGTACTTC. Translated: CASSSGRFYEQYF. The J gene is TRBJ2-7, the V gene TRBV19; 7 bases are shared with TRBD2. Trimming took 5 bases from V and 3 from J; bases not matched to a gene: 4. Germline loops: CDR1 LNHDA, CDR2 SQIVND (reference sequence). The CDR3 contains 13 residues.

Written as DNA, the CDR3 is TGTGCCAGCACTAGAAGTCGGACAGGGGGCGGGCTCGGGGAGCTGTTTTTT. Translated: CASTRSRTGGGLGELFF. The V gene is TRBV28, the J gene TRBJ2-2; TRBD1 matches 11 bases. V was pared by 7 bases and J by 7 bases, with 14 bases of the junction left unmatched. Germline V gene lookup returns CDR1 MDHEN and CDR2 SYDVKM. The CDR3 sequence is 17 residues long.

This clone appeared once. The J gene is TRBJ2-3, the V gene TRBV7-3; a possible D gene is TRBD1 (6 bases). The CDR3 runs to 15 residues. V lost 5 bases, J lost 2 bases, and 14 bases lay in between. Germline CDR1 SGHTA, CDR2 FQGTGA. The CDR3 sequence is CASSPQGMNTDTQYF. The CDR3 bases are TGTGCCAGCAGCCCACAGGGAATGAACACAGATACGCAGTATTTT.

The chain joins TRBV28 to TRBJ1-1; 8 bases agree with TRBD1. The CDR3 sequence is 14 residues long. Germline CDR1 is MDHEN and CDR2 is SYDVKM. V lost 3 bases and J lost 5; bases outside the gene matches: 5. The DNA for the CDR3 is TGTGCCAGCAGTTTGGCAGGGGGCCGTACTGAAGCTTTCTTT. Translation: CASSLAGGRTEAFF.

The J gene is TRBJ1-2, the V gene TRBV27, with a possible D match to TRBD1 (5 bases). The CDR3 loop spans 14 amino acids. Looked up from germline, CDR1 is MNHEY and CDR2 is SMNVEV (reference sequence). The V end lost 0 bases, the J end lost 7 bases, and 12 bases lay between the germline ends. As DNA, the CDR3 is TGTGCCAGCAGTTTATCGGCCGGGCAGGGTGGCTACACCTTC. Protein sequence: CASSLSAGQGGYTF.

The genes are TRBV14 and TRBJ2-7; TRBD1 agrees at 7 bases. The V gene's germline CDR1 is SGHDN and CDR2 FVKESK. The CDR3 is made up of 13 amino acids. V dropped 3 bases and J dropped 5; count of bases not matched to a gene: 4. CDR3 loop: CASSHTGADEQYF. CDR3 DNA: TGTGCCAGCAGCCATACAGGGGCGGACGAGCAGTACTTC. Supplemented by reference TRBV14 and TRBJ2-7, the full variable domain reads EAGVTQFPSHSVIEKGQTVTLRCDPISGHDNLYWYRRVMGKEIKFLLHFVKESKQDESGMPNNRFLAERTGGTYSTLKVQPAELEDSGVYFCASSHTGADEQYFGPGTRLTVT.

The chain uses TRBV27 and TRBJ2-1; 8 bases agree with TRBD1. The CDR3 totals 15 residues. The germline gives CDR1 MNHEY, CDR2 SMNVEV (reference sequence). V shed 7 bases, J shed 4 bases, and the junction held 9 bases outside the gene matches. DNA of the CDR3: TGTGCCAGCACCCTTGGTACAGGGGGGTACAATGAGCAGTTCTTC. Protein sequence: CASTLGTGGYNEQFF.

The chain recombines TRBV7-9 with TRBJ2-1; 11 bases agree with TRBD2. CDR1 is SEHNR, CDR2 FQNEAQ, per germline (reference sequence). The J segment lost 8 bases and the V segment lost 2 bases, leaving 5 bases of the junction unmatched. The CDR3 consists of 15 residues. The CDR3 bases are TGTGCCAGCAGCTTACCCGGACTAGCGGGCGATGAGCAGTTCTTC. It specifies CASSLPGLAGDEQFF.

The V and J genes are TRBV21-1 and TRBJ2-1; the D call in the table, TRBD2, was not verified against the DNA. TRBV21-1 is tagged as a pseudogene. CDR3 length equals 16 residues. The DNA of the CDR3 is TGTGCCAGCAGCAAAGCCGGGACTAGCGGGGGAAATGAGCAGTTCTTC. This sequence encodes CASSKAGTSGGNEQFF.

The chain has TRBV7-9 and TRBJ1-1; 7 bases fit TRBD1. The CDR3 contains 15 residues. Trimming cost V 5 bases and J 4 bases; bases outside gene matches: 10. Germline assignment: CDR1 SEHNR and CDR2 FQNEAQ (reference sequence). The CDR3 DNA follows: TGTGCCAGCAGCCAAAGAGGGGGCGCTTCCACTGAAGCTTTCTTT. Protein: CASSQRGGASTEAFF.

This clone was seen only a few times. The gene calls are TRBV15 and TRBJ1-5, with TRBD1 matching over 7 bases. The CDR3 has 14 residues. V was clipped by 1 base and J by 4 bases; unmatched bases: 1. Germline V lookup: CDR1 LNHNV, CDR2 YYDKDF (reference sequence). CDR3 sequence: CATSRGQGNQPQHF. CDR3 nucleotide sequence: TGTGCCACCAGCAGAGGACAGGGAAATCAGCCCCAGCATTTT.

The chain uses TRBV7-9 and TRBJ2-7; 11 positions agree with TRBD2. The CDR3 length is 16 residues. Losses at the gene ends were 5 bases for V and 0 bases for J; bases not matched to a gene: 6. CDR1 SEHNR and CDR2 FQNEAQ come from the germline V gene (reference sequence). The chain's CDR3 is CASSPSSGGPSYEQYF. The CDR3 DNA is TGTGCCAGCAGCCCCTCTAGCGGGGGGCCCTCCTACGAGCAGTACTTC.

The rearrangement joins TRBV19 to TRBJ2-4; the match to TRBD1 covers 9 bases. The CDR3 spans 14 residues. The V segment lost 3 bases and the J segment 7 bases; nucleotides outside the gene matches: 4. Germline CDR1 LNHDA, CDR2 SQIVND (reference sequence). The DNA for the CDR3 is TGTGCCAGTAGTATTCCGACAGGGGGGAACATTCAGTACTTC. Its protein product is CASSIPTGGNIQYF.

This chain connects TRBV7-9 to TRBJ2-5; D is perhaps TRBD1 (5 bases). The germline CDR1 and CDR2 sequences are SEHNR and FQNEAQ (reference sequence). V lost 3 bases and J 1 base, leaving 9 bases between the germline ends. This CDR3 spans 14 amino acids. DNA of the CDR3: TGTGCCAGCAGCTTGGGGCACTCCCAAGAGACCCAGTACTTC. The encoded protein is CASSLGHSQETQYF.

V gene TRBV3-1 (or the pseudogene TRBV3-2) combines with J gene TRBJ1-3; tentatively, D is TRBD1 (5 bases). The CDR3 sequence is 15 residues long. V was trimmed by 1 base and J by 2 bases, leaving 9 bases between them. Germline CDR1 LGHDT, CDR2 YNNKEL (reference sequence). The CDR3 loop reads CASSQAVGAGNTIYF. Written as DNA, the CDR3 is TGTGCCAGCAGCCAAGCGGTAGGGGCTGGAAACACCATATATTTT.

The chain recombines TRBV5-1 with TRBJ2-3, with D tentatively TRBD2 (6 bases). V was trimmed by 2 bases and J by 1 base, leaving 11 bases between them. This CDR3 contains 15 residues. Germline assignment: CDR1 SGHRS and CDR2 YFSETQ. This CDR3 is CASSFVASGTDTQYF. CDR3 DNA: TGCGCCAGCAGCTTTGTGGCTAGCGGCACAGATACGCAGTATTTT.

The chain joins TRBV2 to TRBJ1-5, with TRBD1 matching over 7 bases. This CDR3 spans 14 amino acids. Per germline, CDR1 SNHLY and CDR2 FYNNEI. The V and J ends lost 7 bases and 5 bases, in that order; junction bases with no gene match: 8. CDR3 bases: TGTGCCAGCACTTCGACAGGGACCGATCAGCCCCAGCATTTT. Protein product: CASTSTGTDQPQHF.

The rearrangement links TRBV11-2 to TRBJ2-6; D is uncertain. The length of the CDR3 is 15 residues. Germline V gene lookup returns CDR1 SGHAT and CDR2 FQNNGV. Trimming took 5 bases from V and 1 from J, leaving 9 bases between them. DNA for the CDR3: TGTGCCAGCAGCACCGTAGCTTCTGGGGCCAACGTCCTGACTTTC. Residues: CASSTVASGANVLTF.

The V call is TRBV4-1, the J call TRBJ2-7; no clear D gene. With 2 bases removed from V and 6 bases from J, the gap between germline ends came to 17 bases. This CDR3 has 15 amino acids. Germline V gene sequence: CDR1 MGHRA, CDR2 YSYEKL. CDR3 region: CASSQPVRKVGEQYF. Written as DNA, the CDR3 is TGCGCCAGCAGCCAACCGGTCAGGAAGGTCGGCGAGCAGTACTTC.

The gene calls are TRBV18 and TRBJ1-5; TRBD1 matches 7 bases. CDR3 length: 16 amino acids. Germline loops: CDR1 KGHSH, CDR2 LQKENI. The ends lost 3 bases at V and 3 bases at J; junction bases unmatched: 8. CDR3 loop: CASSPSSTGNNQPQHF. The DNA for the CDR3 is TGTGCCAGCTCACCTAGTTCGACAGGGAACAATCAGCCCCAGCATTTT.

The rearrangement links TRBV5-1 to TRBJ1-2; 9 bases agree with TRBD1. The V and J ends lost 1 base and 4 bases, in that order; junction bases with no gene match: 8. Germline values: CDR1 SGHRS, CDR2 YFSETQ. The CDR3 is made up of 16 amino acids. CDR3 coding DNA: TGCGCCAGCAGCTTGAATACAGGGGGCACGGGCTATGGCTACACCTTC. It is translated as CASSLNTGGTGYGYTF.

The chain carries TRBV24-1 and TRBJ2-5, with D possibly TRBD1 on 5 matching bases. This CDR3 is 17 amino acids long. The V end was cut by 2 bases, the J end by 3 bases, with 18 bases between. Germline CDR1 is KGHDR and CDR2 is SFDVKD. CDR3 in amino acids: CATSDWGFQGTEETQYF. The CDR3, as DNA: TGTGCCACCAGTGATTGGGGTTTTCAGGGTACTGAAGAGACCCAGTACTTC.